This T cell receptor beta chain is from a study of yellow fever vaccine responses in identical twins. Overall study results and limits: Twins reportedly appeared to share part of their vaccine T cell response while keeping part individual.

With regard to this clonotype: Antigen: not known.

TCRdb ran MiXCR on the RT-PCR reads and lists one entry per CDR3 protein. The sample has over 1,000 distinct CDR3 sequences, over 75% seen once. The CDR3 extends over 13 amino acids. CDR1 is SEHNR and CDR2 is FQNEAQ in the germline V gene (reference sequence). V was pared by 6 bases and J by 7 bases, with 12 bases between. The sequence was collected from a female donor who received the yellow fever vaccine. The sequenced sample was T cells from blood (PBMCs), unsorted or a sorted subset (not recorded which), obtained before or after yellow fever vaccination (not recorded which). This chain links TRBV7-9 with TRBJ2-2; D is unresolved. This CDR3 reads CASSQTAIGELFF. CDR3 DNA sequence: TGTGCCAGCAGTCAAACGGCGATCGGGGAGCTGTTTTTT.